These T cell receptor beta chains were read from a single sample in a study of blood T cell repertoires in COVID-19. The protocol was immunoSEQ multiplex PCR, while the TCRdb copy is restricted to in-frame clones and leaves out a portion. Of about 50,000 clones listed, 75% to 85% are singletons. Material: peripheral blood. These receptors were taken from a woman aged 60-75 years with acute or convalescent COVID-19. Each CDR3 is given with its conserved first and last residue. Each record gives: D gene, J gene, V gene, CDR3 protein. The D gene is left open where the match is weak.

TRBD1,TRBJ1-2,TRBV19,CASSVQGASGYTF
-,TRBJ1-1,TRBV7-3,CASSSGDRRNTEAFF
-,TRBJ1-1,TRBV28,CASSVLGGEAFF
TRBD1,TRBJ2-7,TRBV7-9,CASSKVAPPGQTIQYF
TRBD2,TRBJ2-5,TRBV6-6,CASSYSGGGEQETQYF
-,TRBJ1-1,TRBV7-3,CASSRAGLDTEAFF
-,TRBJ1-5,TRBV28,CASSFPGHSNQPQHF
-,TRBJ2-4,TRBV5-6,CASSLAIGQQGGIQYF
-,TRBJ2-7,TRBV2,CASSDQAITSYEQYF
TRBD1,TRBJ1-6,TRBV30,CAWSVSRGLRDSPLHF
TRBD1,TRBJ2-3,TRBV28,CASSLSGQGFGDTQYF
TRBD2,TRBJ2-2,TRBV3-1/TRBV3-2,CASSEGAGARFF
TRBD1,TRBJ1-2,TRBV19,CASMVTGQGNYGYTF
-,TRBJ2-7,TRBV21-1,CASSPMGAKGIVPYEQYF
TRBD1,TRBJ2-1,TRBV9,CASSRQGETRNEQFF
TRBD1,TRBJ1-2,TRBV4-2,CASSQDPGGRYYGYTF
TRBD2,TRBJ2-1,TRBV30,CAWRKTSGSVGEQFF
-,TRBJ2-3,TRBV11-3,CASSAESTDTQYF
-,TRBJ1-2,TRBV5-1,CASSLGDMGSYGYTF
TRBD2,TRBJ2-7,TRBV20-1,CSASSLGAGVNEQYF
-,TRBJ2-4,TRBV28,CASSLLSSRGWEENIQYF
-,TRBJ1-1,TRBV25-1,CASSELSPLGATEAFF
TRBD2,TRBJ2-3,TRBV7-7,CASSQGLATDTQYF
-,TRBJ1-4,TRBV6-5,CASSYSRGSNEKLFF